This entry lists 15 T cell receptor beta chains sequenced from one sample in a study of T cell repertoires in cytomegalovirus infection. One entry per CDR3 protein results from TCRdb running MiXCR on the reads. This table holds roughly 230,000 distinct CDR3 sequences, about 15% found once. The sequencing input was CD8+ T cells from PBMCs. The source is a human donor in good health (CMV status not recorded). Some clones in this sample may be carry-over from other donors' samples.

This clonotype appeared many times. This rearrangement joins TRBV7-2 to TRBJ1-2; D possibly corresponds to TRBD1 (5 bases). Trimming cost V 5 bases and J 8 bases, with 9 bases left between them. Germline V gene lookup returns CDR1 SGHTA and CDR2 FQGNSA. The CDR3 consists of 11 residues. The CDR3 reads CASSGDQGYTF. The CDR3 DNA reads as TGTGCCAGCAGCGGGGACCAAGGCTACACCTTC.

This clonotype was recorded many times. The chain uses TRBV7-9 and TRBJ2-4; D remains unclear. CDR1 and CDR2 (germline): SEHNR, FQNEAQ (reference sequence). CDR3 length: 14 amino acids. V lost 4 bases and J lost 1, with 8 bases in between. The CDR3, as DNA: TGTGCCAGCAGCTACCAGGAGGCCAAAAACATTCAGTACTTC. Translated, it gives CASSYQEAKNIQYF.

The CDR3 here is CASSLSQAAFF. The CDR3 nucleotides read TGTGCCAGCAGCTTAAGCCAGGCAGCTTTCTTT. This chain links TRBV7-9 with TRBJ1-1; D unclear. The V and J ends lost 2 bases and 10 bases respectively, with 8 bases between them. This CDR3 contains 11 residues. Per the germline V gene, CDR1 is SEHNR and CDR2 is FQNEAQ (reference sequence).

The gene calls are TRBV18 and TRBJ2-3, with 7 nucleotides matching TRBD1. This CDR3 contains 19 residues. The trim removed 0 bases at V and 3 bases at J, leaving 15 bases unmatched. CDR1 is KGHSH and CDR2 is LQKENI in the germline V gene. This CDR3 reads CASSPPWLDRTGVTDTQYF. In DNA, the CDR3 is TGTGCCAGCTCACCACCCTGGCTCGACCGGACAGGCGTGACAGATACGCAGTATTTT.

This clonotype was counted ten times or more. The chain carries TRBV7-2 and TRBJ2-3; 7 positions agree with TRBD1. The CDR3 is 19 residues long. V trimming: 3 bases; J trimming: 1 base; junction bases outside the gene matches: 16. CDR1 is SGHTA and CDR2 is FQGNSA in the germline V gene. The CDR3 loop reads CASSFFSGTEGWGTDTQYF. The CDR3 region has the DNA TGTGCCAGCAGCTTCTTTTCCGGGACAGAGGGGTGGGGCACAGATACGCAGTATTTT.

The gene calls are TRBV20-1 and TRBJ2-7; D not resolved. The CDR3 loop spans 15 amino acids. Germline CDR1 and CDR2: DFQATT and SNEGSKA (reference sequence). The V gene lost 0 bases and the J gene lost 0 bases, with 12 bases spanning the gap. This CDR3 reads CSARDRDHSSYEQYF. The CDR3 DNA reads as TGCAGTGCTAGAGATCGCGACCATAGCTCCTACGAGCAGTACTTC.

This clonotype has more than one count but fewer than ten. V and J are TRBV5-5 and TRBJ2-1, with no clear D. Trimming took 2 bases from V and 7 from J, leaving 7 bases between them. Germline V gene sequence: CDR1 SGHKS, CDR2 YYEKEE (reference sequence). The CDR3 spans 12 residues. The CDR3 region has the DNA TGTGCCAGCAGCTTACCCCCAAATGAGCAGTTCTTC. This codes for CASSLPPNEQFF.

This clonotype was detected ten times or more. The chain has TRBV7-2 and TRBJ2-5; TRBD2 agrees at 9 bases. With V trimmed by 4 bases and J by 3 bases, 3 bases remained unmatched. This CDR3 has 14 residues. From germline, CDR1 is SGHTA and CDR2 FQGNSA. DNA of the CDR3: TGTGCCAGCAGCTGGGCTAGCGGGGAAGAGACCCAGTACTTC. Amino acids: CASSWASGEETQYF.

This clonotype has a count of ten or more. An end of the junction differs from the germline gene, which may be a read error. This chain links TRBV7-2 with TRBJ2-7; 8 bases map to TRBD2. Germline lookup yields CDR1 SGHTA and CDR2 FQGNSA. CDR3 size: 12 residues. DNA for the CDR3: TGTGCCAGCAGCTCCCTACTAGCGGATTTAAACTTC. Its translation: CASSSLLADLNF.

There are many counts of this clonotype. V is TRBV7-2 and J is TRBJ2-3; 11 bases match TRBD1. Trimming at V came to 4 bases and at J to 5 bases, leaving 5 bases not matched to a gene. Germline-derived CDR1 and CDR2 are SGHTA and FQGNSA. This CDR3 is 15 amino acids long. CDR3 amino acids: CASSSGQGAEDTQYF. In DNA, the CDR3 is TGTGCCAGCAGCTCTGGACAGGGGGCGGAAGATACGCAGTATTTT.

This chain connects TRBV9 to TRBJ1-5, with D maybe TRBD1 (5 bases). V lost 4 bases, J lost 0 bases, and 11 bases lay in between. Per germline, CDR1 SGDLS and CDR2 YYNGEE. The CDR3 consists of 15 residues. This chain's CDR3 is CASSPGTDSNQPQHF. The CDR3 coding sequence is TGTGCCAGCAGCCCCGGGACGGATAGCAATCAGCCCCAGCATTTT.

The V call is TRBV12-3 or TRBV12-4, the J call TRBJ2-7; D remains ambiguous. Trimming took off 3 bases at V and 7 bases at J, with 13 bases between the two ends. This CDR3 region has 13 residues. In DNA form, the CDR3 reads TGTGCCAGCAGTTTGGACCCTTCGATAGAGCAGTACTTC. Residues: CASSLDPSIEQYF.

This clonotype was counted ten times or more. In nucleotides, the CDR3 is TGTGCCAGCAGCAGGGGGATTGAAGCTTTCTTT. This gives the protein CASSRGIEAFF. The J gene is TRBJ1-1, the V gene TRBV5-4, with D maybe TRBD1 (6 bases). Trimming stripped 4 bases from V and 7 bases from J, with 8 bases between. The CDR3 is 11 amino acids. Germline V gene lookup returns CDR1 SGHNT and CDR2 YYREEE (reference sequence).

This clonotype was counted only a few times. CDR3 region: CASSVAGGRTDTQYF. The CDR3 bases are TGTGCCAGCAGCGTAGCAGGGGGACGGACAGATACGCAGTATTTT. The chain joins TRBV9 to TRBJ2-3; TRBD1 matches 7 bases. Germline lookup yields CDR1 SGDLS and CDR2 YYNGEE. The ends lost 0 bases at V and 3 bases at J; junction bases unmatched: 4. The CDR3 extends over 15 amino acids.

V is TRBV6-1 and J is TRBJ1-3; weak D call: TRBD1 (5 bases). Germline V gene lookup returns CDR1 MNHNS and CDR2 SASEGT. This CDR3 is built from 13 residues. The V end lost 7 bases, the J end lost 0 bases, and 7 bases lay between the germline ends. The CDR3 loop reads CASNGGSGNTIYF. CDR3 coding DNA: TGTGCCAGCAACGGGGGCTCTGGAAACACCATATATTTT.